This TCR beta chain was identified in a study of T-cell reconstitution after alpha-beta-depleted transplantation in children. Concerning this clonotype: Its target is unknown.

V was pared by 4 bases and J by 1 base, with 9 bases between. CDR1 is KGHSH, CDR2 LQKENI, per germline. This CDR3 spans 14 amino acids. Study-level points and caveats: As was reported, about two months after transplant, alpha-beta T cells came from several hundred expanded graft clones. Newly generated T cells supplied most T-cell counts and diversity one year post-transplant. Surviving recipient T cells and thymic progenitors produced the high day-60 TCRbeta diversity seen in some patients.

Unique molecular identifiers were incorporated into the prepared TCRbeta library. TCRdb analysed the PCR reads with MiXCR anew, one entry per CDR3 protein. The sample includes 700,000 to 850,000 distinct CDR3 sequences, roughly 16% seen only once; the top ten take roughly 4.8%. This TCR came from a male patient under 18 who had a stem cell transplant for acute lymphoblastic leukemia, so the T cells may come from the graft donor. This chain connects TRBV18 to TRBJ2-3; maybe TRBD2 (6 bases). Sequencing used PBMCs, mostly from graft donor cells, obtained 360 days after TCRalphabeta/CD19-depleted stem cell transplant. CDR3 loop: CASSRLGGTDTQYF. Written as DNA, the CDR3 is TGTGCCAGCTCACGACTAGGGGGCACAGATACGCAGTATTTT.